The present entry profiles one TCR beta chain with its context. Antigen specificity is unknown. CDR3 length equals 13 residues. V lost 3 bases and J 1 base, leaving 6 bases between the germline ends. The sample is drawn from a study of blood T cells in healthy people across ages. Study-wide points: Expanded clonotype changes were possibly confounded by unknown donor CMV status.

Next came a second PCR, run for about 6 to 12 cycles, which used a sample-barcoded 5' primer along with a J-beta primer mix. Every molecule of cDNA carried a tag from a template-switch adaptor with 12 random nucleotides. TCRdb re-analysed the 5' RACE reads in MiXCR, keeping a single row per CDR3 protein. The sample includes 1.5 million to 2 million distinct CDR3 sequences, over 25% of them seen just once. The source material was blood. The sequence derives from a woman aged 25 to 39 in good health. The rearrangement joins TRBV12-3 or TRBV12-4 to TRBJ1-2; the D is unclear. The CDR3 loop is CASSFSVNYGYTF. The CDR3 region has the DNA TGTGCCAGCAGTTTTTCGGTTAACTATGGCTACACCTTC.